The 29 T cell receptor beta chains below were found in one sample sequenced in a study of cytomegalovirus exposure and HLA in healthy donors (dated by TCRdb to 2016 to 2017). The protocol used for the library was the immunoSEQ multiplex PCR assay. The multiplex PCR relied on a mix of 60 forward primers for TCR Vbeta segments and 13 reverse primers for TCR Jbeta segments. The table comes from immuneACCESS by way of TCRdb, which keeps in-frame sequences with V and J called. Part of the clones is missing from these tables; in studies checked, under half for an unresolved V gene and the rest for unknown reasons. This sample holds about 56,000 clones; roughly 80% were observed only once. Of the sample, over 1.5% is held by the ten largest clones. The source material was PBMCs. All receptors derive from a man aged 40-55 years in good health and CMV-seronegative.

CDR3 region: CASSLFTANTEAFF. The CDR3 bases are TGTGCCAGCAGCTTGTTCACAGCGAACACTGAAGCTTTCTTT. The chain recombines TRBV5-4 with TRBJ1-1; D not certain. V lost 1 base to trimming and J lost 1 base, with 8 bases between them. The CDR3 spans 14 residues. Germline V lookup: CDR1 SGHNT, CDR2 YYREEE (reference sequence). Full variable domain (outside the CDR3, taken from reference TRBV5-4 and TRBJ1-1): ETGVTQSPTHLIKTRGQQVTLRCSSQSGHNTVSWYQQALGQGPQFIFQYYREEENGRGNFPPRFSGLQFPNYSSELNVNALELDDSALYLCASSLFTANTEAFFGQGTRLTVV.

The chain joins TRBV6-5 to TRBJ1-1; 7 bases align to TRBD1. V shed 0 bases, J shed 4 bases, and the junction held 8 bases outside the gene matches. This CDR3 is 16 amino acids long. Germline CDR1 reads MNHEY; CDR2 reads SVGAGI. CDR3 nucleotide sequence: TGTGCCAGCAGTTACTCGAGGACAGGTTCAGGCACTGAAGCTTTCTTT. Translating gives CASSYSRTGSGTEAFF.

This sequence joins TRBV28 and TRBJ2-1; the D is unclear. CDR1 is MDHEN, CDR2 SYDVKM, per germline. V dropped 6 bases and J dropped 4 bases, with 7 bases sitting between them. The CDR3 sequence is 12 residues long. The CDR3 is CASSRLYNEQFF. The CDR3 region has the DNA TGTGCCAGCAGCAGGTTGTACAATGAGCAGTTCTTC.

The CDR3 DNA reads as TGTGCCAGCAGTACGGGAGGTCGTCAGCCCCAGCATTTT. Translated, it gives CASSTGGRQPQHF. The rearrangement uses TRBV6-6 and TRBJ1-5, with D unclear. From germline, CDR1 is MNHNY and CDR2 SVGAGI (reference sequence). V lost 5 bases and J 6 bases, leaving 11 bases between the germline ends. The length of the CDR3 is 13 residues.

This chain joins TRBV7-9 and TRBJ1-5; no firm D call. The germline V gene encodes CDR1 SEHNR and CDR2 FQNEAQ (reference sequence). The V gene lost 5 bases and the J gene lost 4 bases, with 12 bases spanning the gap. The CDR3 is 14 residues long. This CDR3 reads CASSRNGENQPQHF. The CDR3 nucleotides read TGTGCCAGCAGCCGGAACGGGGAGAATCAGCCCCAGCATTTT. Full variable domain (rest looked up from reference TRBV7-9 and TRBJ1-5): DTGVSQNPRHKITKRGQNVTFRCDPISEHNRLYWYRQTLGQGPEFLTYFQNEAQLEKSRLLSDRFSAERPKGSFSTLEIQRTEQGDSAMYLCASSRNGENQPQHFGDGTRLSIL.

The CDR3 protein is CATSLKYPGTERNEKLFF. Here the CDR3 DNA reads TGTGCCACCAGCCTCAAATATCCCGGGACAGAGAGGAATGAAAAACTGTTTTTT. The gene calls are TRBV15 and TRBJ1-4, with 7 nucleotides matching TRBD1. Germline CDR1 LNHNV, CDR2 YYDKDF (reference sequence). The CDR3 totals 18 residues. Trimming took 5 bases from V and 5 from J; bases not matched to a gene: 17.

This sequence joins TRBV19 and TRBJ1-2; 9 nucleotides line up with TRBD1. V lost 6 bases and J lost 7; bases outside the gene matches: 12. Germline CDR1 and CDR2: LNHDA and SQIVND (reference sequence). There are 15 residues in the CDR3. The CDR3 DNA is TGTGCCAGTAGCCCCTCTGGGGGACAGGGCGGTGGCTACACCTTC. Its translation is CASSPSGGQGGGYTF.

The chain carries TRBV6-5 and TRBJ2-7; 12 nucleotides align to TRBD1. Trimming at V came to 6 bases and at J to 1 base, leaving 1 base not matched to a gene. Germline lookup yields CDR1 MNHEY and CDR2 SVGAGI. The CDR3 is 14 amino acids. The CDR3 DNA is TGTGCCAGCAGGGGACAGGGGGCATCCTACGAGCAGTACTTC. Amino acid sequence: CASRGQGASYEQYF.

The chain carries TRBV27 and TRBJ2-7, with 8 bases fitting TRBD1. Germline CDR1 MNHEY, CDR2 SMNVEV (reference sequence). V shed 8 bases and J 1 base; nucleotides not matched to a gene: 1. The CDR3 consists of 12 residues. DNA for the CDR3: TGTGCCAGCGGACAGGGTTCCTACGAGCAGTACTTC. Its translation is CASGQGSYEQYF.

This clone occurred a few times. The chain employs TRBV18 and TRBJ1-4; D unclear. The CDR3 runs to 15 residues. Germline CDR1 is KGHSH and CDR2 is LQKENI. With 3 bases removed from V and 7 bases from J, the gap between germline ends came to 15 bases. CDR3 sequence reads: CASSPPTSRGEKLFF. CDR3 bases: TGTGCCAGCTCACCTCCCACATCCCGCGGTGAAAAACTGTTTTTT.

V and J are TRBV6-6 and TRBJ2-3, with D hard to call. With 5 bases removed from V and 0 bases from J, the gap between germline ends came to 9 bases. This CDR3 has 14 amino acids. Germline loops: CDR1 MNHNY, CDR2 SVGAGI (reference sequence). This CDR3 is CASSPITSTDTQYF. DNA for the CDR3: TGTGCCAGCAGTCCGATCACTAGCACAGATACGCAGTATTTT.

V is TRBV4-3 and J is TRBJ2-5; the D gene is possibly TRBD2 (7 bases). The CDR3 totals 14 residues. CDR1 is LGHNA, CDR2 YSLEER, per germline. V was pared by 1 base and J by 5 bases, with 11 bases between. CDR3: CASSQGGGHETQYF. The CDR3 DNA reads TGCGCCAGCAGCCAAGGGGGGGGACATGAGACCCAGTACTTC.

The chain recombines TRBV18 with TRBJ1-6, with 10 bases identical to TRBD1. CDR1 and CDR2 (germline): KGHSH, LQKENI. After removal of 6 bases from V and 7 bases from J, the junction contained 6 bases not matched to a gene. The CDR3 is 15 amino acids. CDR3 nucleotide sequence: TGTGCCAGCTCGCAGCTGGGACAGGGGAATTCACCCCTCCACTTT. It translates to CASSQLGQGNSPLHF.

This clone was seen just once. The chain carries TRBV10-3 and TRBJ2-1; no clear D. CDR3 length equals 14 residues. V was trimmed by 0 bases and J by 3 bases, leaving 6 bases between them. From germline, CDR1 is ENHRY and CDR2 SYGVKD. CDR3 loop: CAISESGVYNEQFF. The CDR3 nucleotides read TGTGCCATCAGTGAGTCCGGAGTCTACAATGAGCAGTTCTTC.

This clone appeared once. The rearrangement joins TRBV10-3 to TRBJ2-2; TRBD1 agrees at 7 bases. The germline V gene has CDR1 ENHRY and CDR2 SYGVKD. V lost 6 bases to trimming and J lost 1 base; unmatched junction nucleotides: 8. The CDR3 is 16 amino acids. The CDR3 DNA follows: TGTGCCATCAGATCGGGACAGACTGTGAACACCGGGGAGCTGTTTTTT. Translating it yields CAIRSGQTVNTGELFF.

The chain is built from TRBV28 and TRBJ1-2, with TRBD1 as a possible D gene (6 bases). The ends were cut back, 6 bases at V and 2 bases at J, with 13 bases in the middle. Germline V CDR1 and CDR2: MDHEN, SYDVKM. This CDR3 contains 14 residues. CDR3 coding DNA: TGTGCCAGCAGGCCTCGGGGGGCCAACTATGGCTACACCTTC. Its translation: CASRPRGANYGYTF.

This chain links TRBV5-6 with TRBJ2-6; the match to TRBD2 covers 10 bases. Trimming removed 3 bases from V and 1 base from J; junction bases left unmatched: 4. Germline V gene lookup returns CDR1 SGHDT and CDR2 YYEEEE. This CDR3 region has 17 residues. CDR3 residues: CASSYSGGRSGANVLTF. For the CDR3, the DNA is TGTGCCAGCAGCTATAGCGGGGGGCGATCTGGGGCCAACGTCCTGACTTTC. Based on the CDR3 plus reference TRBV5-6 and TRBJ2-6, the full variable domain is DAGVTQSPTHLIKTRGQQVTLRCSPKSGHDTVSWYQQALGQGPQFIFQYYEEEERQRGNFPDRFSGHQFPNYSSELNVNALLLGDSALYLCASSYSGGRSGANVLTFGAGSRLTVL.

V gene TRBV10-3 combines with J gene TRBJ2-3, with D uncertain. The CDR3 loop spans 11 amino acids. Trimming removed 5 bases at V and 5 bases at J, with 5 bases between. Germline lookup yields CDR1 ENHRY and CDR2 SYGVKD. The CDR3 is CAISQKDTQYF. Written as DNA, the CDR3 is TGTGCCATCAGTCAGAAAGATACGCAGTATTTT.

J is TRBJ1-6 and V is TRBV4-3; D call uncertain. The length of the CDR3 is 16 residues. V lost 1 base and J 10 bases, leaving 17 bases between the germline ends. Germline V CDR1 and CDR2: LGHNA, YSLEER. The CDR3 coding sequence is TGCGCCAGCAGCCAAGTTGTGTCTTCCTCCGGGTCACCCCTCCACTTT. Protein: CASSQVVSSSGSPLHF.

V gene TRBV5-1 combines with J gene TRBJ2-5; TRBD2 matches at 10 bases. This CDR3 contains 14 residues. Germline V lookup: CDR1 SGHRS, CDR2 YFSETQ. The V and J ends lost 3 bases and 3 bases, in that order; junction bases with no gene match: 2. This CDR3 is CASSYGTSEETQYF. DNA for the CDR3: TGCGCCAGCAGCTACGGGACTAGCGAAGAGACCCAGTACTTC.

This chain joins TRBV28 and TRBJ1-1, with D perhaps matching TRBD1 (6 bases). The ends were cut back, 3 bases at V and 4 bases at J, with 9 bases in the middle. CDR3 length: 13 amino acids. The germline gives CDR1 MDHEN, CDR2 SYDVKM. CDR3 region: CASSFLGATEAFF. CDR3 bases: TGTGCCAGCAGTTTTTTGGGGGCCACTGAAGCTTTCTTT.

This chain uses TRBV2 with TRBJ1-1; a weak D match, TRBD1 (6 bases). The CDR3 totals 13 residues. V lost 6 bases and J lost 0, with 8 bases in between. The germline V gene has CDR1 SNHLY and CDR2 FYNNEI. CDR3 coding DNA: TGTGCCAGCAGGAGGGACATGAACACTGAAGCTTTCTTT. Its translation is CASRRDMNTEAFF.

The V gene is TRBV9, the J gene TRBJ2-5; no definite D call. V was shortened by 0 bases and J by 5 bases, with 11 bases between the two germline ends. Germline V gives CDR1 SGDLS, CDR2 YYNGEE. The CDR3 runs to 14 residues. The CDR3 here is CASSVDVRSETQYF. CDR3 sequence (DNA): TGTGCCAGCAGCGTAGATGTCAGAAGTGAGACCCAGTACTTC.

The chain combines TRBV7-9 with TRBJ2-3; D possibly corresponds to TRBD2 (6 bases). V gave up 3 bases and J gave up 0 bases, with 7 bases separating them. Germline CDR1 is SEHNR and CDR2 is FQNEAQ (reference sequence). The CDR3 consists of 14 residues. The CDR3: CASSFGLSTDTQYF. The CDR3 DNA reads as TGTGCCAGCAGCTTCGGACTAAGCACAGATACGCAGTATTTT. The full variable domain, completed using reference TRBV7-9 and TRBJ2-3, is DTGVSQNPRHKITKRGQNVTFRCDPISEHNRLYWYRQTLGQGPEFLTYFQNEAQLEKSRLLSDRFSAERPKGSFSTLEIQRTEQGDSAMYLCASSFGLSTDTQYFGPGTRLTVL.

V usage is TRBV28 and J usage is TRBJ2-7; 8 bases agree with TRBD1. Germline V gene lookup returns CDR1 MDHEN and CDR2 SYDVKM. The V and J ends lost 2 bases and 1 base, in that order; junction bases with no gene match: 13. The CDR3 extends over 18 amino acids. The CDR3 loop reads CASSLSQGARVRSYEQYV. The CDR3 DNA sequence: TGTGCCAGCAGTTTAAGCCAGGGGGCGCGTGTCCGGTCCTACGAGCAGTACGTC.

V gene TRBV6-5 combines with J gene TRBJ2-3, with 9 bases fitting TRBD1. CDR1 and CDR2 from the germline V gene are MNHEY and SVGAGI. The J segment lost 4 bases and the V segment lost 6 bases, leaving 5 bases of the junction unmatched. This CDR3 region has 14 residues. CDR3 loop: CASSPGTGSDTQYF. The CDR3, as DNA: TGTGCCAGCAGCCCCGGGACAGGGTCAGATACGCAGTATTTT.

CDR3 in amino acids: CTSSQSRLAGKKMSSLAKNIQYF. Written as DNA, the CDR3 is TGCACCAGCAGCCAATCCCGGCTAGCGGGTAAAAAAATGTCATCACTAGCCAAAAACATTCAGTACTTC. The V and J genes are TRBV1 and TRBJ2-4; the D segment call TRBD2 is taken from the table without a DNA check. TRBV1 is described as a pseudogene. The CDR3 totals 23 residues.

The chain uses TRBV15 and TRBJ1-5; 7 bases map to TRBD1. Losses at the gene ends were 5 bases for V and 0 bases for J; bases not matched to a gene: 7. The CDR3 totals 16 residues. Per germline, CDR1 LNHNV and CDR2 YYDKDF (reference sequence). CDR3 sequence reads: CATSRQTGVSNQPQHF. CDR3 bases: TGTGCCACCAGCCGCCAAACAGGGGTTAGCAATCAGCCCCAGCATTTT. The whole variable domain, filled in from reference TRBV15 and TRBJ1-5, reads DAMVIQNPRYQVTQFGKPVTLSCSQTLNHNVMYWYQQKSSQAPKLLFHYYDKDFNNEADTPDNFQSRRPNTSFCFLDIRSPGLGDTAMYLCATSRQTGVSNQPQHFGDGTRLSIL.

The chain uses TRBV7-8 and TRBJ1-5; D remains unclear. V dropped 0 bases and J dropped 0 bases, with 12 bases sitting between them. The germline gives CDR1 SGHVS, CDR2 FQNEAQ. The CDR3 totals 17 residues. The chain's CDR3 is CASSLAGQAISNQPQHF. CDR3 sequence (DNA): TGTGCCAGCAGCTTAGCTGGGCAGGCAATTAGCAATCAGCCCCAGCATTTT.